This TCR beta chain is from a study of low-dose radiotherapy and immunotherapy resistance in tumors. Study-level information: Cohort 1 got 0.5 Gy per fraction every 2 weeks, 6.5 Gy in total.

cDNA synthesis used a TRAV/TRBV-specific primer set for both chains. TCR amplification ran approximately 22 PCR cycles using constant-region and V-primer adapter primers. TCRdb analysed the reads with MiXCR anew, one entry per CDR3 protein. The profile covers 7,000 to 9,000 distinct CDR3 sequences, with roughly half appearing a single time and more than 9.5% taken by the ten largest. This clonotype came up once. Trimming left V 6 bases short and J 1 base short, with 18 bases between. CDR3 length: 16 amino acids. The donors' treatment consisted of nivolumab, ipilimumab, aspirin, low-dose cyclophosphamide and low-dose radiotherapy.

The sequence derives from a human donor with advanced metastatic prostate, ovarian, gallbladder or colorectal cancer (not recorded which). This table probably holds off-target reads from a library built for another chain. The chain links TRBV12-3 or TRBV12-4 to TRBJ1-1, with D possibly being TRBD1 (5 bases). This CDR3 is CASRVGAAGSNTEAFF. CDR3 DNA sequence: TGTGCCAGCAGGGTAGGGGCGGCCGGATCGAACACTGAAGCTTTCTTT.